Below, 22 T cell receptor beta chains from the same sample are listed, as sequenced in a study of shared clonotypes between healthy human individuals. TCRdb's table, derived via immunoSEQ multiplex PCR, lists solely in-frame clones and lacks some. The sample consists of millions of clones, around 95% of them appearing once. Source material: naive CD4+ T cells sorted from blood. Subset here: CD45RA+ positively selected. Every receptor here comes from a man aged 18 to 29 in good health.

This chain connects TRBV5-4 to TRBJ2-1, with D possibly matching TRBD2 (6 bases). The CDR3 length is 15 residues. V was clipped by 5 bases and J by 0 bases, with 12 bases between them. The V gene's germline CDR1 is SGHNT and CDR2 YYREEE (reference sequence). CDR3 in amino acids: CASRVGGPSYNEQFF. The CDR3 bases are TGTGCCAGCAGGGTGGGGGGACCCTCCTACAATGAGCAGTTCTTC.

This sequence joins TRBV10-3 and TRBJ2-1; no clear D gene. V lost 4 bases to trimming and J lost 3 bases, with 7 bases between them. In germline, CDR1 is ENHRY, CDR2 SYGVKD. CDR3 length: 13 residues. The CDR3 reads CAISVHSYNEQFF. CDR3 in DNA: TGTGCCATCAGTGTACACAGCTACAATGAGCAGTTCTTC.

The chain's CDR3 is CASSALSYEQYF. The DNA of the CDR3 is TGTGCCAGCAGCGCTCTCTCCTACGAGCAGTACTTC. The chain couples TRBV5-5 to TRBJ2-7; unclear D gene. The CDR3 is 12 amino acids. The V gene's germline CDR1 is SGHKS and CDR2 YYEKEE (reference sequence). V shed 4 bases and J shed 0 bases, with 5 bases lying between them.

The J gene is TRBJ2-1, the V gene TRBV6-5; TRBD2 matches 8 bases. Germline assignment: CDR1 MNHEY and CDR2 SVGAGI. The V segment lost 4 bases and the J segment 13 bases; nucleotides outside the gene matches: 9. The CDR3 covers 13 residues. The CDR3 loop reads CASSSRGGGPQFF. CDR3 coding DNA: TGTGCCAGCAGTTCTCGAGGCGGGGGGCCTCAGTTCTTC.

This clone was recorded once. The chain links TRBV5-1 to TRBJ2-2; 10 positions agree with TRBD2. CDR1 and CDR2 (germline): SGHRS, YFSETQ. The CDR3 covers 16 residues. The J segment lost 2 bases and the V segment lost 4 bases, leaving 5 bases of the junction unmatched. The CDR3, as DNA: TGCGCCAGCAGCCCACTAGCGGGGTTAAACACCGGGGAGCTGTTTTTT. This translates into CASSPLAGLNTGELFF. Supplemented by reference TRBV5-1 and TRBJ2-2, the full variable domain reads KAGVTQTPRYLIKTRGQQVTLSCSPISGHRSVSWYQQTPGQGLQFLFEYFSETQRNKGNFPGRFSGRQFSNSRSEMNVSTLELGDSALYLCASSPLAGLNTGELFFGEGSRLTVL.

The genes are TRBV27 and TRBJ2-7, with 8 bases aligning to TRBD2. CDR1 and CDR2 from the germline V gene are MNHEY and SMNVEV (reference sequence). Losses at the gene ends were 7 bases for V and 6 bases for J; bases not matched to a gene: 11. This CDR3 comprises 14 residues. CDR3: CASNPGGEGGEQYF. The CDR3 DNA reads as TGTGCCAGCAACCCCGGGGGGGAGGGCGGCGAGCAGTACTTC.

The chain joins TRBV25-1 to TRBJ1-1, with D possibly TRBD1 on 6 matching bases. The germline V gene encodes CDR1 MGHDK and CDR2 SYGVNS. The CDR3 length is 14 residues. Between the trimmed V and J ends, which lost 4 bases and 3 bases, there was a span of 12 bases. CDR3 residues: CASSGYRGDTEAFF. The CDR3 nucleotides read TGTGCCAGCAGTGGGTATAGGGGGGACACTGAAGCTTTCTTT.

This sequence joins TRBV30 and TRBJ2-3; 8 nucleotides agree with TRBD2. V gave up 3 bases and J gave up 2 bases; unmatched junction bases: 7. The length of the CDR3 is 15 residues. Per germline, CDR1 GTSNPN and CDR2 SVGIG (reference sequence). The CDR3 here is CAWSGGDTSTDTQYF. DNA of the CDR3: TGTGCCTGGAGCGGGGGGGACACCTCCACAGATACGCAGTATTTT. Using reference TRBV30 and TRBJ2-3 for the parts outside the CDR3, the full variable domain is SQTIHQWPATLVQPVGSPLSLECTVEGTSNPNLYWYRQAAGRGLQLLFYSVGIGQISSEVPQNLSASRPQDRQFILSSKKLLLSDSGFYLCAWSGGDTSTDTQYFGPGTRLTVL.

The CDR3 loop reads CASSSFITEQYF. The CDR3 DNA follows: TGTGCCAGCTCTTCGTTTATTACCGAGCAGTACTTC. The chain couples TRBV2 to TRBJ2-7; no definite D call. The germline CDR1 and CDR2 sequences are SNHLY and FYNNEI. This CDR3 spans 12 amino acids. The V end was cut by 8 bases, the J end by 6 bases, with 14 bases between.

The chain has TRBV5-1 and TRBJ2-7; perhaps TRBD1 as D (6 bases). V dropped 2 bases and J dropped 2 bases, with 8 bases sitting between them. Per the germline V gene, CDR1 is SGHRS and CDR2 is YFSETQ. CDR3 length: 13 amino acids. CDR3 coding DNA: TGCGCCAGCAGCTTCAGGGGCCCCTACGAGCAGTACTTC. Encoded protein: CASSFRGPYEQYF.

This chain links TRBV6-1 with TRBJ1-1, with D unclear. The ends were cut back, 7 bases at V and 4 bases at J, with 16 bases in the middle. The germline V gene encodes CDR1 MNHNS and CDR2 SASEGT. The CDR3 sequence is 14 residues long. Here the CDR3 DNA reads TGTGCCAGCATCAATTCTTTAACATCCACTGAAGCTTTCTTT. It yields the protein CASINSLTSTEAFF.

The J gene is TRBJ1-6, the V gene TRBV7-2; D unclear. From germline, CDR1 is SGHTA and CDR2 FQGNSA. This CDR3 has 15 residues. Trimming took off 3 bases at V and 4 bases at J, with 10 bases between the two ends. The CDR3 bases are TGTGCCAGCAGCTTTGACATACGGTATAATTCACCCCTCCACTTT. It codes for CASSFDIRYNSPLHF.

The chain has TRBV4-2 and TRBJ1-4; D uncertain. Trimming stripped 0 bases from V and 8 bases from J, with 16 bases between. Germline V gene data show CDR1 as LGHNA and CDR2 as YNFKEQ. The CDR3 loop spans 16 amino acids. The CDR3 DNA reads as TGTGCCAGCAGCCAAGATAGGACCCGGGTTCGGGAAAAACTGTTTTTT. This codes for CASSQDRTRVREKLFF.

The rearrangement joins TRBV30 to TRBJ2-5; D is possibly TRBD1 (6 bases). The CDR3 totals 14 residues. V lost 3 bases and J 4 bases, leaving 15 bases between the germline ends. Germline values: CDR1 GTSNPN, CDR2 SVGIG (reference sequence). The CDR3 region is CAWSGQLMGETQYF. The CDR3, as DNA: TGTGCCTGGAGCGGACAGTTGATGGGAGAGACCCAGTACTTC.

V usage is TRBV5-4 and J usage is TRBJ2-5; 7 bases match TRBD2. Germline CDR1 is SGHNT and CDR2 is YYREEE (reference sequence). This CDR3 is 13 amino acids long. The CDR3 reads CAAGRDFQETQYF. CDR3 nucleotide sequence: TGTGCAGCGGGAAGGGATTTTCAAGAGACCCAGTACTTC.

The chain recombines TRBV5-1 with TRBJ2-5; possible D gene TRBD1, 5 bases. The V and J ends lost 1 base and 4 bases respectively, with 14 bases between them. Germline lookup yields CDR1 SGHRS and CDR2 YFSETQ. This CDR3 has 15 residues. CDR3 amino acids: CASSLSQGQGETQYF. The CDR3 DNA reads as TGCGCCAGCAGCTTGAGTCAGGGCCAGGGAGAGACCCAGTACTTC. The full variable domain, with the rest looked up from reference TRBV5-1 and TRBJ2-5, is KAGVTQTPRYLIKTRGQQVTLSCSPISGHRSVSWYQQTPGQGLQFLFEYFSETQRNKGNFPGRFSGRQFSNSRSEMNVSTLELGDSALYLCASSLSQGQGETQYFGPGTRLLVL.

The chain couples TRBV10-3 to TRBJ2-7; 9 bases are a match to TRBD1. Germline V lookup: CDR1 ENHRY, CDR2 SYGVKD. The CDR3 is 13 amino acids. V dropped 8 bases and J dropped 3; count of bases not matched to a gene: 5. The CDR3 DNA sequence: TGTGCCATCCAAGGGACAGGGCACTACGAGCAGTACTTC. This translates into CAIQGTGHYEQYF.

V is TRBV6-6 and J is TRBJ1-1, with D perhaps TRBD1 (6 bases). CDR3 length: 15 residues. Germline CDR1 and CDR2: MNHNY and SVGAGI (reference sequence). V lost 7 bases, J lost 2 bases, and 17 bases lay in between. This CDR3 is CASTKDSNPNTEAFF. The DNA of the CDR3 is TGTGCCAGCACCAAGGACAGCAACCCCAACACTGAAGCTTTCTTT.

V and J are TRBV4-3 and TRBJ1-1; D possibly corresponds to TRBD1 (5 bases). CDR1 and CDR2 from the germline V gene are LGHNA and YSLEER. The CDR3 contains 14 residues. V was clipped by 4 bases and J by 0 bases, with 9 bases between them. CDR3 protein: CASSPGLLNTEAFF. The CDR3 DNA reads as TGCGCCAGCAGCCCGGGACTTTTGAACACTGAAGCTTTCTTT.

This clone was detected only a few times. The CDR3 DNA follows: TGTGCCAGCAGTTTTTCGCAGTTACCGAGCTCCTACGAGCAGTACTTC. This encodes CASSFSQLPSSYEQYF. The chain is built from TRBV2 and TRBJ2-5; D uncertain. The closer fit of TRBJ2-7 to the DNA end suggests the J call may be wrong. Germline V lookup: CDR1 SNHLY, CDR2 FYNNEI. This CDR3 spans 16 amino acids.

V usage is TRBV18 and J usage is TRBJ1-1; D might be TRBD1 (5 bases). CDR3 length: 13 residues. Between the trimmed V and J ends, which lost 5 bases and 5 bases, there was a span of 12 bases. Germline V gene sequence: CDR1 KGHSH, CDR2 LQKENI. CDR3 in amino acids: CASSGREGTEAFF. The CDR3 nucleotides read TGTGCCAGCTCAGGCAGGGAGGGGACTGAAGCTTTCTTT.

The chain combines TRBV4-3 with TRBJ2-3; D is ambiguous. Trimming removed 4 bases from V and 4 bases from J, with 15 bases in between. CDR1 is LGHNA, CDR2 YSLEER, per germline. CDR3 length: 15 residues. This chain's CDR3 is CASSPQSNLPDTQYF. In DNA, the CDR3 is TGCGCCAGCAGCCCGCAGTCCAACCTCCCAGATACGCAGTATTTT.